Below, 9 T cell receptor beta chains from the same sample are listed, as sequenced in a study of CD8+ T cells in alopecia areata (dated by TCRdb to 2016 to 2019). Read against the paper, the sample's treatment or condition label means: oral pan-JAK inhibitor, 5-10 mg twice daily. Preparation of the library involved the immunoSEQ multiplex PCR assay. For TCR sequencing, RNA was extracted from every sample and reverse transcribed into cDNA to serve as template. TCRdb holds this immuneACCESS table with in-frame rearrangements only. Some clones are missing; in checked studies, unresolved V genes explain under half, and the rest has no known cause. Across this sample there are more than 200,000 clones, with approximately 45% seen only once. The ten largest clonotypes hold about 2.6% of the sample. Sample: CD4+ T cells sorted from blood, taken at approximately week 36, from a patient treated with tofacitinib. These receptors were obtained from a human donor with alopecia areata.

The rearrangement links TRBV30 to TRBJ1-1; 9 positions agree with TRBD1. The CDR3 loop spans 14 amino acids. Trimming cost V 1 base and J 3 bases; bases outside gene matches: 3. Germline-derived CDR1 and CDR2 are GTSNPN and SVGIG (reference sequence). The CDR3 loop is CAWSAQGAHTEAFF. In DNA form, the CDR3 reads TGTGCCTGGAGTGCACAGGGGGCACACACTGAAGCTTTCTTT. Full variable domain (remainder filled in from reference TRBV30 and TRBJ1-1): SQTIHQWPATLVQPVGSPLSLECTVEGTSNPNLYWYRQAAGRGLQLLFYSVGIGQISSEVPQNLSASRPQDRQFILSSKKLLLSDSGFYLCAWSAQGAHTEAFFGQGTRLTVV.

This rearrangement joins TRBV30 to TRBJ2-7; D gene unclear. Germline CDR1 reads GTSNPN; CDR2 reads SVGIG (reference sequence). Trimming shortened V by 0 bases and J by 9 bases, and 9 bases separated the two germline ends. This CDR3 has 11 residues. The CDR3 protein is CAWSVPGAQYF. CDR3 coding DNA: TGTGCCTGGAGTGTACCGGGCGCGCAGTACTTC. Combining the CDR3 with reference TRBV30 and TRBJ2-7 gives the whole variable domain SQTIHQWPATLVQPVGSPLSLECTVEGTSNPNLYWYRQAAGRGLQLLFYSVGIGQISSEVPQNLSASRPQDRQFILSSKKLLLSDSGFYLCAWSVPGAQYFGPGTRLTVT.

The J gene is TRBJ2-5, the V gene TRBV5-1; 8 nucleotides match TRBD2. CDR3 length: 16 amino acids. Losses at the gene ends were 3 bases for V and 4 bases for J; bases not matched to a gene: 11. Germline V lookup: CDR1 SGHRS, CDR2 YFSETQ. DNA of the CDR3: TGCGCCAGCAGCTCGATAGCGGGATCCGCGGTAGAGACCCAGTACTTC. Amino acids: CASSSIAGSAVETQYF.

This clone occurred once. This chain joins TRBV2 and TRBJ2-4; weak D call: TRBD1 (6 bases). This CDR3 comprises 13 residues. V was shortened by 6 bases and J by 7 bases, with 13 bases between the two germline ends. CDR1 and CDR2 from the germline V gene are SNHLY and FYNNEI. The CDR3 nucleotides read TGTGCCAGCAGGGTGGGGGCCTCGAACATTCAGTACTTC. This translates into CASRVGASNIQYF.

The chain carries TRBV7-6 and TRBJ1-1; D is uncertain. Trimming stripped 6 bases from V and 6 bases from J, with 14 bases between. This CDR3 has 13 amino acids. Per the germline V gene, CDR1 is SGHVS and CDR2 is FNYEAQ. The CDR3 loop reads CASSPKAAPEAFF. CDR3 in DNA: TGTGCCAGCAGTCCGAAGGCGGCCCCTGAAGCTTTCTTT.

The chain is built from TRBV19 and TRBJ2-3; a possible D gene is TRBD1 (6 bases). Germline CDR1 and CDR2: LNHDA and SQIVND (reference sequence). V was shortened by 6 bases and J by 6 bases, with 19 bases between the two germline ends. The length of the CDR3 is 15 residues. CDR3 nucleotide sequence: TGTGCCAGTAGCCTGGTCTTTACAGGGACGGATACGCAGTATTTT. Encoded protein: CASSLVFTGTDTQYF.

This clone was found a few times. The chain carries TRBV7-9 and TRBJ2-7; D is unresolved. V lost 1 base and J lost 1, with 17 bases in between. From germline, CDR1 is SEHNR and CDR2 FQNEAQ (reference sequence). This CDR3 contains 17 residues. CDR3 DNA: TGTGCCAGCAGCTTAGTTATTACGGCAGGTCCGTCCTACGAGCAGTACTTC. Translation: CASSLVITAGPSYEQYF.

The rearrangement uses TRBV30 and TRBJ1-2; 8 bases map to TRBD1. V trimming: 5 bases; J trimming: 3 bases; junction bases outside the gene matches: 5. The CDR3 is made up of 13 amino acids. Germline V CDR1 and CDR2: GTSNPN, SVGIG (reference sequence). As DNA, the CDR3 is TGTGCCTGGGCGGACAGGGCTCACTATGGCTACACCTTC. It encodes CAWADRAHYGYTF.

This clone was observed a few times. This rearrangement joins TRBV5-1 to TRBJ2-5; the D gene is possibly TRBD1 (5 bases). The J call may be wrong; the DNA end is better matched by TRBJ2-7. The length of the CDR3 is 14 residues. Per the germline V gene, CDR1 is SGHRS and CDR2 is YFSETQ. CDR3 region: CASSLEGQDYEQYF. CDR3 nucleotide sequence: TGCGCCAGCAGCTTGGAAGGACAAGACTACGAGCAGTACTTC.